This T cell receptor beta chain was identified in a study of CD8+ T cells in alopecia areata. For the study at large: Scoring treated patients' severity relied on the percentage of scalp area affected. Study-level results: Because of a solitary nonresponder, the connection of baseline CD8+ expansion to response stays uncertain. Compared with normal scalp, lesional scalp had higher clonality and more expanded CD8+ clones. Scalp data also include sequences from resident alphabeta T cells of normal skin.

RNA was extracted and reverse transcribed into cDNA as the sequencing template. The table came from immunoSEQ multiplex PCR; TCRdb's copy has only in-frame clones and leaves some out. The sample contains 200,000 to 250,000 clones, around two fifths of which appear only once. Worth noting for this clone: Its antigen is undetermined.

Treatment given: oral pan-JAK inhibitor, 5-10 mg twice daily. The CDR3 spans 15 residues. Germline values: CDR1 SGDLS, CDR2 YYNGEE. Trimming took 0 bases from V and 3 from J, leaving 11 bases between them. The TCR originated in a human donor with alopecia areata. The sequencing used CD4+ T cells sorted from blood, collected between weeks 30 and 35, from a patient treated with tofacitinib. This chain joins TRBV9 and TRBJ2-3, with D unclear. The CDR3 DNA reads as TGTGCCAGCAGCGTAGAATGGTATTTGACAGATACGCAGTATTTT. This encodes CASSVEWYLTDTQYF.